Given below is one T cell receptor (beta chain) in context. Its antigen is undetermined. The CDR3 totals 15 residues. Germline CDR1 is DFQATT and CDR2 is SNEGSKA (reference sequence). TRB rearrangements were amplified by touch-down multiplex PCR with mixed TRB-A/B primers. From the multiplex PCR reads, TCRdb lists one entry per CDR3 protein and no DNA. The data include 6,000 to 7,000 distinct CDR3 sequences; the top ten clones carry 32%. TRB was amplified from 250 ng of peripheral blood genomic DNA per sample. The data are from a study of T cell clusters in autoimmune cytopenias. Points from the study as a whole: Physiological T cell clusters of healthy donors were apparently absent in primary autoimmune cytopenia patients.

Separately, the same data were catalogued under a study of T cell repertoires in aging, cancer and after chemotherapy. That report notes: Untreated cancer patients had significantly lower blood TCR diversity than age-matched healthy donors.

The chain is built from TRBV20-1 and TRBJ2-1; TCRdb's assignment of TRBD2 cannot be checked, as there is no DNA. The sequence came from a human donor in good health. Sequences were obtained from peripheral blood. CDR3 residues: CSATIAGVGGNEQFF.